The 13 T cell receptor beta chains in this list originate from one sample, sequenced in a study of T cells in Graves' hyperthyroidism and ophthalmopathy (dated by TCRdb to 2018 to 2020). The library was built by means of multiplex PCR. These reads were obtained on an Illumina HiSeq 2000. TCR beta CDR3 regions were amplified from RNA transcripts. For the first round of RT-PCR on the TCR CDR3, the HTBI primer set was used together with the Qiagen OneStep RT-PCR kit. TCRdb itself trimmed the public reads at Q25 with fastp, ran MiXCR and retained productive beta chains. CDR3 protein sequences are deduplicated, and each keeps its most common genes and DNA. Present in this sample are about 300,000 distinct CDR3 sequences, roughly 15% of which were seen just once. 7% to 8.5% of the sample is in the top ten clones. Sequencing was performed on blood. The source is a woman in her twenties or thirties with Graves' hyperthyroidism that later progressed to Graves' ophthalmopathy.

The chain employs TRBV11-2 and TRBJ2-1; 15 bases are a match to TRBD2. Germline CDR1 is SGHAT and CDR2 is FQNNGV. V lost 5 bases to trimming and J lost 1 base; unmatched junction nucleotides: 3. The CDR3 sequence is 17 residues long. The CDR3 nucleotides read TGTGCCAGCAGCCGGACTAGCGGGGGGGCATCCTACAATGAGCAGTTCTTC. Translated: CASSRTSGGASYNEQFF. Based on the CDR3 plus reference TRBV11-2 and TRBJ2-1, the full variable domain is EAGVAQSPRYKIIEKRQSVAFWCNPISGHATLYWYQQILGQGPKLLIQFQNNGVVDDSQLPKDRFSAERLKGVDSTLKIQPAKLEDSAVYLCASSRTSGGASYNEQFFGPGTRLTVL.

This chain connects TRBV24-1 to TRBJ1-1; perhaps TRBD1 as D (5 bases). Germline CDR1 KGHDR, CDR2 SFDVKD. CDR3 length: 14 amino acids. V was cut by 5 bases and J by 0 bases, with 9 bases left in between. CDR3 protein: CATSGGAMNTEAFF. CDR3 bases: TGTGCCACCAGTGGGGGCGCCATGAACACTGAAGCTTTCTTT.

In this sample, this clonotype turned up many times. The chain joins TRBV7-2 to TRBJ2-3, with D maybe TRBD2 (5 bases). V was pared by 5 bases and J by 3 bases, with 9 bases between. This CDR3 has 13 residues. Germline V gives CDR1 SGHTA, CDR2 FQGNSA. The CDR3 spells CASSREGTDTQYF. The CDR3 DNA sequence: TGTGCCAGCAGCCGAGAGGGAACAGATACGCAGTATTTT.

The table lists this clonotype with many counts. The V gene is TRBV28, the J gene TRBJ1-1; D is unresolved. From germline, CDR1 is MDHEN and CDR2 SYDVKM. Deletions cut 3 bases from V and 3 bases from J, with 20 bases between. This CDR3 spans 17 amino acids. CDR3 region: CASSFELSFSGDTEAFF. CDR3 nucleotides: TGTGCCAGCAGTTTCGAACTCAGTTTTTCTGGGGACACTGAAGCTTTCTTT.

The rearrangement uses TRBV19 and TRBJ2-2; no firm D call. With 4 bases removed from V and 7 bases from J, the gap between germline ends came to 16 bases. The CDR3 is made up of 15 amino acids. Per the germline V gene, CDR1 is LNHDA and CDR2 is SQIVND (reference sequence). This CDR3 is CASSTRLATSGELFF. The CDR3 region has the DNA TGTGCCAGTAGTACGCGTTTGGCGACGAGCGGGGAGCTGTTTTTT. Full variable domain (rest looked up from reference TRBV19 and TRBJ2-2): DGGITQSPKYLFRKEGQNVTLSCEQNLNHDAMYWYRQDPGQGLRLIYYSQIVNDFQKGDIAEGYSVSREKKESFPLTVTSAQKNPTAFYLCASSTRLATSGELFFGEGSRLTVL.

The chain carries TRBV9 and TRBJ2-7; 7 bases match TRBD1. Trimming took 3 bases from V and 4 from J; bases not matched to a gene: 7. The V gene's germline CDR1 is SGDLS and CDR2 YYNGEE. This CDR3 spans 14 amino acids. In DNA form, the CDR3 reads TGTGCCAGCAGCGCGACAGGGTGGGGGTACGAGCAGTACTTC. It specifies CASSATGWGYEQYF. Supplemented by reference TRBV9 and TRBJ2-7, the full variable domain reads DSGVTQTPKHLITATGQRVTLRCSPRSGDLSVYWYQQSLDQGLQFLIQYYNGEERAKGNILERFSAQQFPDLHSELNLSSLELGDSALYFCASSATGWGYEQYFGPGTRLTVT.

The sample holds many counts of this clonotype. V is TRBV20-1 and J is TRBJ1-1, with D hard to call. Trimming shortened V by 1 base and J by 1 base, and 13 bases separated the two germline ends. From germline, CDR1 is DFQATT and CDR2 SNEGSKA (reference sequence). CDR3 length: 15 residues. The CDR3 protein is CSARAFQEGNTEAFF. The DNA for the CDR3 is TGCAGTGCTAGAGCTTTCCAGGAAGGGAACACTGAAGCTTTCTTT.

The CDR3 nucleotides read TGTGCCAGCAGTTACTGGTCCGGGACAGGAAATGAAAAACTGTTTTTT. Encoded protein: CASSYWSGTGNEKLFF. The chain carries TRBV6-5 and TRBJ1-4; 8 nucleotides agree with TRBD1. After removal of 1 base from V and 5 bases from J, the junction contained 6 bases not matched to a gene. CDR1 is MNHEY, CDR2 SVGAGI, per germline. This CDR3 spans 16 amino acids.

This chain joins TRBV5-5 and TRBJ2-7, with 8 bases matching TRBD2. Germline V CDR1 and CDR2: SGHKS, YYEKEE (reference sequence). The CDR3 runs to 15 residues. V was pared by 2 bases and J by 3 bases, with 7 bases of the junction left unmatched. CDR3 nucleotide sequence: TGTGCCAGCAGCTTATGCACTAGCGGTCACTACGAGCAGTACTTC. This sequence encodes CASSLCTSGHYEQYF.

This clonotype came up a few times. The CDR3 DNA reads TGCGCCAGCAGCCGCGATGACAGCTACGAGCAGTACTTC. Translated, it gives CASSRDDSYEQYF. The chain recombines TRBV4-1 with TRBJ2-7; a weak D match, TRBD1 (5 bases). The germline V gene encodes CDR1 MGHRA and CDR2 YSYEKL. This CDR3 has 13 amino acids. Trimming cost V 4 bases and J 3 bases, with 10 bases left between them.

This clonotype was counted many times. The chain carries TRBV28 and TRBJ1-5; the match to TRBD1 covers 7 bases. The CDR3 spans 18 residues. V dropped 1 base and J dropped 0; count of bases not matched to a gene: 9. Germline values: CDR1 MDHEN, CDR2 SYDVKM. The CDR3 DNA sequence: TGTGCCAGCAGTTTATCGAGGGGGCATGAGGGTAGCAATCAGCCCCAGCATTTT. Translating it yields CASSLSRGHEGSNQPQHF.

The sample holds a few counts of this clonotype. This chain connects TRBV28 to TRBJ1-2; D is undetermined. With 5 bases removed from V and 4 bases from J, the gap between germline ends came to 11 bases. Germline CDR1 and CDR2: MDHEN and SYDVKM. CDR3 length equals 13 residues. The CDR3 DNA follows: TGTGCCAGCAGTAAACGGGGAGGCTATGGCTACACCTTC. Translation: CASSKRGGYGYTF.

This rearrangement joins TRBV4-1 to TRBJ1-6, with D possibly TRBD1 on 6 matching bases. Germline-derived CDR1 and CDR2 are MGHRA and YSYEKL. Trimming removed 2 bases at V and 13 bases at J, with 18 bases between. The CDR3 length is 15 residues. The CDR3 is CASSQTDSSFTPLHF. CDR3 nucleotides: TGCGCCAGCAGCCAAACGGACAGCTCTTTTACTCCCCTCCACTTT.